These T cell receptor beta chains were read from a single sample in a study of blood T cell repertoires in COVID-19. Some clones are missing from TCRdb's copy, which holds only in-frame ones; the method was immunoSEQ multiplex PCR. The table has 490,000 or so clones, around nine tenths seen once. Input material: PBMCs or T cells enriched from blood (not recorded which). The origin of the receptors is a woman aged 55-70 years who had recovered from COVID-19. The CDR3 runs from the conserved cysteine through the conserved F or W. D genes are given only for firm matches. Size is omitted from some rows. Given values are once, few, many or a class for expanded clones.

d_gene	v_gene	j_gene	abundance	CDR3nt	CDR3aa
.	TRBV6-1	TRBJ1-2	once	TGTGCCAGCAGTGAAACCGGTCTCTATGGCTACACCTTC	CASSETGLYGYTF
TRBD2	TRBV5-5	TRBJ2-2	few	TGTGCCAGCAGCCTCCGGGGTGGTAGCGGGGGGCTTAACACCGGGGAGCTGTTTTTT	CASSLRGGSGGLNTGELFF
.	TRBV6-5	TRBJ1-3	once	TGTGCCAGCAGTAGGACTACCATATATTTT	CASSRTTIYF
.	TRBV3-1/TRBV3-2	TRBJ1-3	many	TGTGCCAGCAGCCAATCGTCAGCTGGAAACACCATATATTTT	CASSQSSAGNTIYF
TRBD2	TRBV7-6	TRBJ2-3	.	TGTGCCAGCAGCTCACCGAGGGGACCGGGGGGGCAGGCAGATACGCAGTATTTT	CASSSPRGPGGQADTQYF
.	TRBV6-5	TRBJ1-1	.	TGTGCCAGCAGTTACGATGAGACTGAAGCTTTCTTT	CASSYDETEAFF
.	TRBV13	TRBJ2-7	once	TGTGCCAGCACTTATTGGGGTAGGGGCTCCTACGAGCAGTACTTC	CASTYWGRGSYEQYF
.	TRBV27	TRBJ1-2	.	TGTGCCAGCAGTTTAATCTCCGGGGGAGGGATCTATGGCTACACCTTC	CASSLISGGGIYGYTF
.	TRBV5-1	TRBJ1-1	.	TGCGCCAGCAGCTTGGTTATGGGGCTCACTGAAGCTTTCTTT	CASSLVMGLTEAFF
.	TRBV5-5	TRBJ2-5	.	TGTGCCAGCAGCTTGAGACAGGCCTGGGAGACCCAGTACTTC	CASSLRQAWETQYF
.	TRBV19	TRBJ1-1	.	TGTGCCAGTAGTATCAGGGCAGGGGCTGAAGCTTTCTTT	CASSIRAGAEAFF
.	TRBV18	TRBJ2-5	.	TGTGCCAGCTCTGACAGCCTCACAGGGACCCAGTACTTC	CASSDSLTGTQYF
.	TRBV5-1	TRBJ2-7	.	TGCGCCAGCAGCTTAGGCAACTCAGGGTACTACGAGCAGTACTTC	CASSLGNSGYYEQYF
.	TRBV12-5	TRBJ1-1	.	TGTGCTAGTGGTTTGGTTAGCCTTGGTGAAGCTTTCTTT	CASGLVSLGEAFF
.	TRBV2	TRBJ1-1	.	TGTGCCAGCACCCAGACAGGCCCCATGAACACTGAAGCTTTCTTT	CASTQTGPMNTEAFF
.	TRBV5-1	TRBJ2-6	once	TGCGCCAGCAGCTTGGTTCCCAACTCTGGGGCCAACGTCCTGACTTTC	CASSLVPNSGANVLTF
.	TRBV19	TRBJ2-3	once	TGTGCCAGTAGTATAGTCAGGGCAACAGATACGCAGTATTTT	CASSIVRATDTQYF
.	TRBV6-5	TRBJ1-2	.	TGTGCCAGCATCACAGGGCTTTATGGCTACACCTTC	CASITGLYGYTF
.	TRBV19	TRBJ2-6	once	TGTGCCAGTTCTCGGGTGACCTCTGGGGCCAACGTCCTGACTTTC	CASSRVTSGANVLTF
.	TRBV2	TRBJ2-2	.	TGTGCCAGCAGTGAAAGCCCGGGGGACGGGGAGCTGTTTTTT	CASSESPGDGELFF
.	TRBV5-4	TRBJ2-1	.	TGTGCCAGCAGCCCCGTGTTAGCCGGCCATGAGCAGTTCTTC	CASSPVLAGHEQFF
TRBD1	TRBV6-5	TRBJ1-5	few	TGTGCCAGCACCCCCCTACAGGGGAGCAATCAGCCCCAGCATTTT	CASTPLQGSNQPQHF
.	TRBV18	TRBJ1-6	.	TGTGCCAGCTCATCGGACAGAGGGAATTCACCCCTCCACTTT	CASSSDRGNSPLHF
TRBD1	TRBV5-6	TRBJ1-2	once	TGTGCCAGCAGCTCACCCGGACAGGGCTATGGCTACACCTTC	CASSSPGQGYGYTF
.	TRBV24-1	TRBJ1-5	.	TGTGCCACCAGGGACAGAGTCAGCAATCAGCCCCAGCATTTT	CATRDRVSNQPQHF
TRBD1	TRBV5-1	TRBJ1-4	.	TGCGCCAGCAGCAGGGGACAGGGCCCAAACGAAAAACTGTTTTTT	CASSRGQGPNEKLFF
.	TRBV5-1	TRBJ1-1	.	TGCGCCAGCAGTTACCCAGGGAACACTGAAGCTTTCTTT	CASSYPGNTEAFF
TRBD1	TRBV10-2	TRBJ2-6	few	TGCGCCAGCTCGGACAGGGGGTATGGGGCCAACGTCCTGACTTTC	CASSDRGYGANVLTF
.	TRBV19	TRBJ1-2	.	TGTGCCAGTAGAAAAGCGGGGGTACTGGCCTATGGCTACACCTTC	CASRKAGVLAYGYTF
.	TRBV5-1	TRBJ1-1	.	TGCGCCAGCAGCTTGCCGGGAGGGAACACTGAAGCTTTCTTT	CASSLPGGNTEAFF
TRBD2	TRBV30	TRBJ2-7	.	TGTGCCTGGGCCGGTCTAGCGGGGACCTATCAGTACTTC	CAWAGLAGTYQYF
.	TRBV2	TRBJ2-7	.	TGTGCCAGCAGTGAGGGGGGACAGCACTACGAGCAGTACTTC	CASSEGGQHYEQYF
TRBD1	TRBV2	TRBJ1-2	.	TGTGCCAGCAGTGAGAGACAGGGAGGATATAACTATGGCTACACCTTC	CASSERQGGYNYGYTF
.	TRBV5-1	TRBJ2-2	.	TGCGCCAGCAGCTCTTATAGGGGCCCCAACACCGGGGAGCTGTTTTTT	CASSSYRGPNTGELFF
TRBD2	TRBV5-1	TRBJ2-1	.	TGCGCCAGCAGCCAAGACCTCACCGGGACTAGCGGCAATGAGCAGTTCTTC	CASSQDLTGTSGNEQFF
.	TRBV11-2	TRBJ1-2	.	TGTGCCAGCAGCTTAGGTTACAGGCAGGGGGGCTACACCTTC	CASSLGYRQGGYTF
TRBD1	TRBV4-2	TRBJ2-1	.	TGTGCCAGCAGCCAACGGGACAGGGTGGGAAATGAGCAGTTCTTC	CASSQRDRVGNEQFF
.	TRBV6-1	TRBJ1-6	few	TGTGCCAGCAGTGAATCCATATGGGCCCTCTCTCCTAATTCACCCCTCCACTTT	CASSESIWALSPNSPLHF
.	TRBV24-1	TRBJ1-1	.	TGTGCCACCCAGCGCAGGGCGAACACTGAAGCTTTCTTT	CATQRRANTEAFF
.	TRBV7-7	TRBJ2-7	.	TGTGCTAGCAGCTTAGCTCTTGTCGGGGACTACGAGCAGTACTTC	CASSLALVGDYEQYF
.	TRBV27	TRBJ1-5	.	TGTGCCAGCAGTTCCGGCGGGCAGGGGAGATCTGGACAGCCCCAGCATTTT	CASSSGGQGRSGQPQHF
TRBD1	TRBV7-2	TRBJ1-2	.	TGTGCCAGCAGCTTAGGACAGGGCTATGGCTACACCTTC	CASSLGQGYGYTF
.	TRBV4-1	TRBJ1-1	.	TGCGCCAGCAGCCAAGGTTGGTGGCCAGGGTCCACTGAAGCTTTCTTT	CASSQGWWPGSTEAFF
TRBD1	TRBV27	TRBJ1-2	.	TGTGCCAGCAGACAAAACGGACAGGGGACCTATGGCTACACCTTC	CASRQNGQGTYGYTF
TRBD1	TRBV6-5	TRBJ1-5	.	TGTGCCAGCAGTAGCCAGGGGGCTGGTTATCAGCCCCAGCATTTT	CASSSQGAGYQPQHF
TRBD2	TRBV3-1/TRBV3-2	TRBJ2-7	.	TGTGCCAGCAGCCCTGGACTAGCGGGTCCTAGCTCCTACGAGCAGTACTTC	CASSPGLAGPSSYEQYF
TRBD2	TRBV10-3	TRBJ2-1	.	TGTGCCATCAGCGCCGAGGGAGGGTGGGATGAGCAGTTCTTC	CAISAEGGWDEQFF
.	TRBV2	TRBJ1-1	.	TGTGCCAGCAGAAACAGGATAGAAGCTTTCTTT	CASRNRIEAFF
.	TRBV21-1	TRBJ1-5	.	TGTGCCAGCAGCATTAGGAGTCTCTTCCAGGGGGCTTATCAGCCCCAGCATTTT	CASSIRSLFQGAYQPQHF
.	TRBV5-1	TRBJ2-3	.	TGCGCCAGCCGTCGAGGGATCTTAGCGGCAAGCACAGATACGCAGTATTTT	CASRRGILAASTDTQYF
.	TRBV10-3	TRBJ1-2	.	TGTGCCATCAGTGAGTCTCGCCAGGGGAGGGTCTACACCTTC	CAISESRQGRVYTF